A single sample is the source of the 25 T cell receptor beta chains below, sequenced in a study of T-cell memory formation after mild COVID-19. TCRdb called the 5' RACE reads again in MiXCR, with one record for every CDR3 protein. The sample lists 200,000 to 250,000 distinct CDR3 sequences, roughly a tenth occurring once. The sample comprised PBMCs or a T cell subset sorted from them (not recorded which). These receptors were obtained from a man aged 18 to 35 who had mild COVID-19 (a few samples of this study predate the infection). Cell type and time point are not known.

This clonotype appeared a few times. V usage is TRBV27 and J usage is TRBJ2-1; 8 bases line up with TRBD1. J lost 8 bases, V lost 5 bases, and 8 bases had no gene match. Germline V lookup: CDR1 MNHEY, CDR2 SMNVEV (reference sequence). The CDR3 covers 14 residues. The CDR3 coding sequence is TGTGCCAGCAGTCGCCACGACAGGGGCGATGAGCAGTTCTTC. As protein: CASSRHDRGDEQFF.

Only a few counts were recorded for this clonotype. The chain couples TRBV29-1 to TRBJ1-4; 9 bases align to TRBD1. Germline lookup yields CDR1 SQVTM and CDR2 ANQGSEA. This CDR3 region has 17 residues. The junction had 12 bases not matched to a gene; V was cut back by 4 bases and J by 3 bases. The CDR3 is CSVAEGQGISSNEKLFF. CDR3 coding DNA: TGCAGCGTTGCCGAGGGACAGGGCATTTCGTCTAATGAAAAACTGTTTTTT. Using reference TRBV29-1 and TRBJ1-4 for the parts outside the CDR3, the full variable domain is SAVISQKPSRDICQRGTSLTIQCQVDSQVTMMFWYRQQPGQSLTLIATANQGSEATYESGFVIDKFPISRPNLTFSTLTVSNMSPEDSSIYLCSVAEGQGISSNEKLFFGSGTQLSVL.

CDR3 DNA sequence: TGTGCCAGTAGTTCTTTGCTCACAGATACGCAGTATTTT. It encodes CASSSLLTDTQYF. The V gene is TRBV19, the J gene TRBJ2-3; D gene unclear. The V end was cut by 5 bases, the J end by 2 bases, with 8 bases between. The germline CDR1 and CDR2 sequences are LNHDA and SQIVND (reference sequence). The CDR3 is 13 residues long.

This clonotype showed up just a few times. The chain's CDR3 is CASSLTLKGDEQYV. CDR3 in DNA: TGTGCCAGCAGTTTGACCCTTAAGGGGGACGAGCAGTACGTC. The chain is built from TRBV12-3 or TRBV12-4 and TRBJ2-7; D might be TRBD1 (6 bases). V was trimmed by 3 bases and J by 5 bases, leaving 14 bases between them. This CDR3 region has 14 residues.

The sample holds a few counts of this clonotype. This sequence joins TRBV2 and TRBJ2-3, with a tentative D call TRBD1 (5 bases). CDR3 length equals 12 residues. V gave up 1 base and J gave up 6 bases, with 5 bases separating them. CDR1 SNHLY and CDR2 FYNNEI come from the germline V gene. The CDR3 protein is CASSEEGDTQYF. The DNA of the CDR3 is TGTGCCAGCAGTGAAGAGGGGGATACGCAGTATTTT.

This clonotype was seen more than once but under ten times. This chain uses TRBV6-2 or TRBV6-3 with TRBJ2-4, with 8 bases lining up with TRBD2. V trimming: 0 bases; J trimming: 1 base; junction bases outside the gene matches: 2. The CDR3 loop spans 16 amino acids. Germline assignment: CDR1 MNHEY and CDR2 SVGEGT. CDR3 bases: TGTGCCAGCAGTTACTCGCGGACTAGCGCCAAAAACATTCAGTACTTC. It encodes CASSYSRTSAKNIQYF.

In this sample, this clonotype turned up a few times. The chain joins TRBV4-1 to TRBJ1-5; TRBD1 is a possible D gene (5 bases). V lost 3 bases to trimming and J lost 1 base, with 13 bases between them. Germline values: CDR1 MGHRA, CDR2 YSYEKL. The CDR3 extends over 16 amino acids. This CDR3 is CASSQDDRNSNQPQHF. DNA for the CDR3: TGCGCCAGCAGCCAGGATGACAGAAACAGCAATCAGCCCCAGCATTTT.

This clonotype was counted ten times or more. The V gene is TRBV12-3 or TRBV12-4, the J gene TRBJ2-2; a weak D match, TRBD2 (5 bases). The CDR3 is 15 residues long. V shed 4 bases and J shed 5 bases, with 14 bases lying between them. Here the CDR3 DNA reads TGTGCCAGCAGTTCCGGGGTCCTCGGGACCGGGGAGCTGTTTTTT. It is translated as CASSSGVLGTGELFF.

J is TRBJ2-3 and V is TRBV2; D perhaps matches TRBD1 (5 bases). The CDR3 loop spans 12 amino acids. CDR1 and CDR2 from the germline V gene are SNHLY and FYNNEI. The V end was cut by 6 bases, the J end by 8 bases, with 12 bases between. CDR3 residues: CASRVGPGTQYF. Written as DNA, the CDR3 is TGTGCCAGCAGAGTGGGGCCCGGTACGCAGTATTTT.

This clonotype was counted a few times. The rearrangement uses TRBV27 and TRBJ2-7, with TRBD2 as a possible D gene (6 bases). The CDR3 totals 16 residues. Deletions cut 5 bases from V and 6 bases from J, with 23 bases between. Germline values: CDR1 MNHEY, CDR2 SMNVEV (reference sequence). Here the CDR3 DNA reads TGTGCCAGCAGTACTAGCCGGGACGGATCTCCGGGCGAGCAGTACGTC. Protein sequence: CASSTSRDGSPGEQYV.

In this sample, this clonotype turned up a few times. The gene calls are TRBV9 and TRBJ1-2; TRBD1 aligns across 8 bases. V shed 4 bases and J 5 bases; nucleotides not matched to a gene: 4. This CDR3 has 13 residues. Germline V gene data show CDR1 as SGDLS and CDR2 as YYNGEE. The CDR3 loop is CASSRTGTYGYTF. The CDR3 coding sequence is TGTGCCAGCAGCCGGACAGGGACGTATGGCTACACCTTC.

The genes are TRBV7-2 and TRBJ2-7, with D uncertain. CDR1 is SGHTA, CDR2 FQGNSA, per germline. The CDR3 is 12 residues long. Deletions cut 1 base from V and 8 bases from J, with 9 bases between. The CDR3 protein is CASSLDGGKQYV. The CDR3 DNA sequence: TGTGCCAGCAGCTTAGATGGCGGAAAGCAGTACGTC.

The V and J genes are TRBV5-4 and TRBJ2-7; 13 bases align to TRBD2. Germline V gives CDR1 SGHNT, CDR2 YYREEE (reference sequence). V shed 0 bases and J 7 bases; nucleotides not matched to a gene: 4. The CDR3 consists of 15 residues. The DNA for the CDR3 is TGTGCCAGCAGCTTGGGGACTAGCGGGGGTCGAGAGCAGTACTTC. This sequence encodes CASSLGTSGGREQYF. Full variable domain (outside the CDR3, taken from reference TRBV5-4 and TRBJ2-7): ETGVTQSPTHLIKTRGQQVTLRCSSQSGHNTVSWYQQALGQGPQFIFQYYREEENGRGNFPPRFSGLQFPNYSSELNVNALELDDSALYLCASSLGTSGGREQYFGPGTRLTVT.

The CDR3: CASSFRDRFTDTQYF. The CDR3 DNA follows: TGTGCCAGCAGCTTCCGGGACAGATTCACAGATACGCAGTATTTT. The chain uses TRBV11-2 and TRBJ2-3; 7 bases are shared with TRBD1. Germline lookup yields CDR1 SGHAT and CDR2 FQNNGV. The junction had 5 bases not matched to a gene; V was cut back by 3 bases and J by 2 bases. The CDR3 length is 15 residues.

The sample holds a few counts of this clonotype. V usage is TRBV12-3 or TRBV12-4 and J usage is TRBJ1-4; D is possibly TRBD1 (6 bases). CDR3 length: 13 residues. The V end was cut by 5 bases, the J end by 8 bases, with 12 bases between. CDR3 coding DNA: TGTGCCAGCAGTAGAACAGGGCAGGAAAAACTGTTTTTT. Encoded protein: CASSRTGQEKLFF.

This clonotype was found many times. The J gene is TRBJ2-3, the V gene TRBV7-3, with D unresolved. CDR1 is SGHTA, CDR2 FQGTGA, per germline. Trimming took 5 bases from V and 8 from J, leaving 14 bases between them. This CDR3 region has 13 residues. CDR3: CASSPRPGGTQYF. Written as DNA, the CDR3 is TGTGCCAGCAGCCCTCGACCTGGCGGTACGCAGTATTTT.

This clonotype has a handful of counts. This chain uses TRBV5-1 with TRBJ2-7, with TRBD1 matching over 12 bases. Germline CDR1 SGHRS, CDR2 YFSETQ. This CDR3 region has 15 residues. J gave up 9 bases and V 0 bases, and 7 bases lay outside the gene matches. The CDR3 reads CASSLARDRGRLQYF. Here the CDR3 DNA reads TGCGCCAGCAGCTTGGCCCGGGACAGGGGGCGATTGCAGTACTTC.

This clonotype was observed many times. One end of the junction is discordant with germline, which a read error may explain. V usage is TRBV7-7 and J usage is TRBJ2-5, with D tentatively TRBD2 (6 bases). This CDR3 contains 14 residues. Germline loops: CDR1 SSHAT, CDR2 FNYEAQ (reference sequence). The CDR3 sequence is CASSLGRGGETQYF. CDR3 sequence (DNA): TGTGCTAGCAGCTTAGGACGAGGAGGGGAGACCCAGTACTTC.

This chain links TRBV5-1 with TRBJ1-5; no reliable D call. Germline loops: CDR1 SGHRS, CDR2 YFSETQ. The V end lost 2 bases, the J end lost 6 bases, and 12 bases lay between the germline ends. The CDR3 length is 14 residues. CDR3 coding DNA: TGCGCCAGCAGCTTTAACGGGGAGGGTCAGCCCCAGCATTTT. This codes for CASSFNGEGQPQHF.

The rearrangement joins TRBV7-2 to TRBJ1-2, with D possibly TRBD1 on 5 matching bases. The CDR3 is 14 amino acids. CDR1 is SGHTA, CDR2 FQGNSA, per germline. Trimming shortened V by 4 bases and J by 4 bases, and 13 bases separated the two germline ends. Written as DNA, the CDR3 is TGTGCCAGCAGCTACAGCGGAGGGGCCTATGGCTACACCTTC. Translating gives CASSYSGGAYGYTF.

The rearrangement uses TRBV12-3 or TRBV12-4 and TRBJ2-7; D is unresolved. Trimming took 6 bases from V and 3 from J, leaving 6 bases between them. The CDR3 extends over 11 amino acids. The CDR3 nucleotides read TGTGCCAGCAGCCCCAACTACGAGCAGTACTTC. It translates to CASSPNYEQYF.

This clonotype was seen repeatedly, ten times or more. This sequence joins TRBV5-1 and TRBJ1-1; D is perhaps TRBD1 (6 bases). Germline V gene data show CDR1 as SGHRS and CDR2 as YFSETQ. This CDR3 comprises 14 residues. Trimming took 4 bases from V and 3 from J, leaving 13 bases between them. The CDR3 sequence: CASSRGGPDTEAFF. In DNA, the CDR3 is TGCGCCAGCAGCCGGGGGGGGCCGGACACTGAAGCTTTCTTT. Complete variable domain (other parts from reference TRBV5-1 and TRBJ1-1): KAGVTQTPRYLIKTRGQQVTLSCSPISGHRSVSWYQQTPGQGLQFLFEYFSETQRNKGNFPGRFSGRQFSNSRSEMNVSTLELGDSALYLCASSRGGPDTEAFFGQGTRLTVV.

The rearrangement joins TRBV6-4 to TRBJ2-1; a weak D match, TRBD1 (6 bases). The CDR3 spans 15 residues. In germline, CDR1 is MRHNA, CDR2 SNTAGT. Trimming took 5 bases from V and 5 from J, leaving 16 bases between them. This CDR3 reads CASSLQITGNNEQFF. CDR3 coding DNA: TGTGCCAGCAGTCTTCAAATCACAGGGAACAATGAGCAGTTCTTC.

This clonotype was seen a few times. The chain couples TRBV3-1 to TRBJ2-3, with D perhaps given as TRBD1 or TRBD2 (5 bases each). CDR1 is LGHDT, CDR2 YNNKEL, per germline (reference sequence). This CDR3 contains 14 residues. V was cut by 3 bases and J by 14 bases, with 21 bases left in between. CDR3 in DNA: TGTGCCAGCAGCCAGCCGGGACGTTGGACCGGTCCGTATTTT. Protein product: CASSQPGRWTGPYF.

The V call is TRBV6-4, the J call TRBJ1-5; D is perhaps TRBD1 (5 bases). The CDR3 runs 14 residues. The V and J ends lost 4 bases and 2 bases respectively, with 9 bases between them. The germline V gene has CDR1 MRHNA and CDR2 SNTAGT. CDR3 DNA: TGTGCCAGCAGTGTCGAAGGGGGCAATCAGCCCCAGCATTTT. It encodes CASSVEGGNQPQHF.